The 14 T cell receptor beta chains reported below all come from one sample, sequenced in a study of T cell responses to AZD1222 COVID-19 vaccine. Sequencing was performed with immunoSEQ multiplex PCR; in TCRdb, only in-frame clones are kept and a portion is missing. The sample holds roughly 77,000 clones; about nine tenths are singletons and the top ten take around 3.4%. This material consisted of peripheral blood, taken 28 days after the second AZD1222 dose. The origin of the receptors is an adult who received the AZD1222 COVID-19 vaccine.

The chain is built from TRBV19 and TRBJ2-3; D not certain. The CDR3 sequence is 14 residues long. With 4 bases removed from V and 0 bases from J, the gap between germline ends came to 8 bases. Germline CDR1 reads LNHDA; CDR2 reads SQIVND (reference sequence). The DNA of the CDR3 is TGTGCCAGTAGTACATCGACGAGCACAGATACGCAGTATTTT. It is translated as CASSTSTSTDTQYF.

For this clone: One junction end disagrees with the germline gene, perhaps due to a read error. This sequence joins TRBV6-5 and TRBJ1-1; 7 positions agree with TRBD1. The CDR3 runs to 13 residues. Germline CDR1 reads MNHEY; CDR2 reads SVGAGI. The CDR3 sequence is CASNRGLNSEAFF. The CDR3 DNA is TGTGCCAGCAACAGGGGCCTGAACTCTGAAGCTTTCTTT.

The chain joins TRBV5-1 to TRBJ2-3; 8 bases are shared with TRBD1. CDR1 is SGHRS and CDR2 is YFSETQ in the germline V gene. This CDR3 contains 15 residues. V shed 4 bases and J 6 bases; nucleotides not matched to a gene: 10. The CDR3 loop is CASSPGDRTRDTQYF. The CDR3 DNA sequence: TGCGCCAGCAGCCCGGGGGACAGGACGAGGGATACGCAGTATTTT.

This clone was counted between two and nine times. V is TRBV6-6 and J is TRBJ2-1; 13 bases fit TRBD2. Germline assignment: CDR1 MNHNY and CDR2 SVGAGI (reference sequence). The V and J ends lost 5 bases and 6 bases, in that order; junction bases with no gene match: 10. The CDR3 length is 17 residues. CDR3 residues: CASSPTLRLAGGNEQFF. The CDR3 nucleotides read TGTGCCAGCAGTCCGACCCTCAGACTAGCGGGAGGCAATGAGCAGTTCTTC.

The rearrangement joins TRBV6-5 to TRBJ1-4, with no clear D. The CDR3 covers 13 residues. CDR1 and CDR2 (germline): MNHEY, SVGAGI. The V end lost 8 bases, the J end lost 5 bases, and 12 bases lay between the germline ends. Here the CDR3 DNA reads TGTGCCAGCGGTTTGCAAAGAAATGAAAAACTGTTTTTT. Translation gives CASGLQRNEKLFF.

CDR3 sequence: CASSLSHEQFF. As DNA, the CDR3 is TGTGCCAGCAGTTTATCTCATGAGCAGTTCTTC. J is TRBJ2-1 and V is TRBV27; D uncertain. Germline CDR1 is MNHEY and CDR2 is SMNVEV (reference sequence). The length of the CDR3 is 11 residues. The V end was cut by 0 bases, the J end by 8 bases, with 2 bases between.

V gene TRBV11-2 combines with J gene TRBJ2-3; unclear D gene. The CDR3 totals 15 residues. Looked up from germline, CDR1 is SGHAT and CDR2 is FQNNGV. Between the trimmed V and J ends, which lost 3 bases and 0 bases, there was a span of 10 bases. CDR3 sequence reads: CASSLVGTSTDTQYF. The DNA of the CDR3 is TGTGCCAGCAGCTTGGTGGGAACTAGCACAGATACGCAGTATTTT.

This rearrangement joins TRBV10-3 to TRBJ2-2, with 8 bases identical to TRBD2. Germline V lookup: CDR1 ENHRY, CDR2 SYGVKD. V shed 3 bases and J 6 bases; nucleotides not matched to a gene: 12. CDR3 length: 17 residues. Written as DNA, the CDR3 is TGTGCCATCAGTGATGAGGTAGCGGGACTTGAACCCGGGGAGCTGTTTTTT. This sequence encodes CAISDEVAGLEPGELFF.

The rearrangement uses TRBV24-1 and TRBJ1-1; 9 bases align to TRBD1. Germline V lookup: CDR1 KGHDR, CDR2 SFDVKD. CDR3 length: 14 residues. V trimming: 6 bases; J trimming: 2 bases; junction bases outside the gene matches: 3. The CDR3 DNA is TGTGCCACCAGTCCGGGACAGGGTAACACTGAAGCTTTCTTT. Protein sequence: CATSPGQGNTEAFF.

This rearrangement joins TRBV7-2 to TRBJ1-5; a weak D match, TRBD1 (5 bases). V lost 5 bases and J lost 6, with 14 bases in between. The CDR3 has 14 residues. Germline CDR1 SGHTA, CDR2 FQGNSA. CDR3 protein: CASSLRQIGQPQHF. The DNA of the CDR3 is TGTGCCAGCAGCCTTCGACAGATCGGTCAGCCCCAGCATTTT.

This CDR3 reads CASSPNTGSAKNIQYF. CDR3 coding DNA: TGTGCCAGTAGCCCGAACACAGGGTCAGCCAAAAACATTCAGTACTTC. This chain joins TRBV19 and TRBJ2-4; D perhaps matches TRBD1 (6 bases). Trimming took 6 bases from V and 0 from J, leaving 15 bases between them. The CDR3 runs to 16 residues. CDR1 is LNHDA and CDR2 is SQIVND in the germline V gene (reference sequence).

In DNA form, the CDR3 reads TGTGCCAGCAGCTTAGAGGGGACGGCAAATTCACCCCTCCACTTT. Protein: CASSLEGTANSPLHF. This rearrangement joins TRBV11-3 to TRBJ1-6, with D perhaps matching TRBD1 (5 bases). CDR1 and CDR2 (germline): SGHNT, YENEEA. The ends were cut back, 0 bases at V and 7 bases at J, with 10 bases in the middle. The CDR3 sequence is 15 residues long. The variable domain in full, completed from reference TRBV11-3 and TRBJ1-6, reads EAGVVQSPRYKIIEKKQPVAFWCNPISGHNTLYWYLQNLGQGPELLIRYENEEAVDDSQLPKDRFSAERLKGVDSTLKIQPAELGDSAVYLCASSLEGTANSPLHFGNGTRLTVT.

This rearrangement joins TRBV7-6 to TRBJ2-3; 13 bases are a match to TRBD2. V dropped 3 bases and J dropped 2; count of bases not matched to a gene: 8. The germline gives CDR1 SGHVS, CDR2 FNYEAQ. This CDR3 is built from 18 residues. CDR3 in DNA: TGTGCCAGCAGCTTCCGAGGACTAGCGGGGGAGGTCACAGATACGCAGTATTTT. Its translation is CASSFRGLAGEVTDTQYF.

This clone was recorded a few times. The CDR3 spells CAWSGLGLRTRNTEAFF. In nucleotides, the CDR3 is TGTGCCTGGAGTGGCTTGGGTCTACGGACCAGAAACACTGAAGCTTTCTTT. This chain links TRBV30 with TRBJ1-1; D gene ambiguous. The V and J ends lost 1 base and 2 bases respectively, with 20 bases between them. Germline V gene sequence: CDR1 GTSNPN, CDR2 SVGIG (reference sequence). This CDR3 contains 17 residues. Full variable domain (outside the CDR3, taken from reference TRBV30 and TRBJ1-1): SQTIHQWPATLVQPVGSPLSLECTVEGTSNPNLYWYRQAAGRGLQLLFYSVGIGQISSEVPQNLSASRPQDRQFILSSKKLLLSDSGFYLCAWSGLGLRTRNTEAFFGQGTRLTVV.